Listed here are 10 T cell receptor beta chains from one sample, sequenced in a study of T cells in Graves' hyperthyroidism and ophthalmopathy. TCR beta CDR3 sequences were amplified from RNA transcripts. The HTBI primer set served for first-round RT-PCR of the TCR CDR3. TCRdb redid the calling of the multiplex PCR reads with MiXCR, one entry per CDR3 protein. The sample has roughly 500,000 distinct CDR3 sequences, around 43% seen once. Sequencing was carried out using peripheral blood or thyroid tissue (not recorded which). The receptors here all came from an adult woman with Graves' disease, either hyperthyroidism or ophthalmopathy (not recorded which).

V is TRBV10-3 and J is TRBJ1-1, with D uncertain. The CDR3 loop spans 15 amino acids. Germline CDR1 is ENHRY and CDR2 is SYGVKD. Trimming left V 3 bases short and J 1 base short, with 12 bases between. The CDR3: CAISEPMRPNTEAFF. CDR3 sequence (DNA): TGTGCCATCAGTGAACCCATGCGACCGAACACTGAAGCTTTCTTT.

Worth noting for this clonotype: The junction departs from the called germline gene at one end, perhaps through a read error. The genes are TRBV2 and TRBJ1-2, with D perhaps matching TRBD1 (6 bases). Germline CDR1 SNHLY, CDR2 FYNNEI. The CDR3 spans 14 residues. As DNA, the CDR3 is TGTGCCATCAGTCGGGGGGGCCCAGGGAAAGGCTACACCTTC. Translation: CAISRGGPGKGYTF.

This clonotype was recorded at least ten times. The J gene is TRBJ1-2, the V gene TRBV12-3 or TRBV12-4, with 9 bases that match TRBD1. J lost 8 bases, V lost 8 bases, and 9 bases had no gene match. This CDR3 is built from 13 residues. CDR3 region: CASDRGIGVGYTF. The CDR3 DNA reads TGTGCCAGCGACAGGGGGATAGGAGTAGGCTACACCTTC.

V and J are TRBV15 and TRBJ1-2; D is unresolved. Between the trimmed V and J ends, which lost 0 bases and 7 bases, there was a span of 12 bases. Germline V gives CDR1 LNHNV, CDR2 YYDKDF (reference sequence). This CDR3 spans 14 amino acids. As DNA, the CDR3 is TGTGCCACCAGCAGAGATCGGGAAGGGAGTGGCTACACCTTC. Its translation is CATSRDREGSGYTF.

Many counts were recorded for this clonotype. The chain links TRBV30 to TRBJ1-1; D call uncertain. Germline CDR1 GTSNPN, CDR2 SVGIG (reference sequence). This CDR3 is built from 14 residues. Trimming cost V 1 base and J 1 base, with 10 bases left between them. Written as DNA, the CDR3 is TGTGCCTGGAGTGACTGGAGGCCGAACACTGAAGCTTTCTTT. It is translated as CAWSDWRPNTEAFF.

V usage is TRBV7-8 and J usage is TRBJ1-1, with D maybe TRBD1 (6 bases). CDR3 length: 15 amino acids. Trimming stripped 5 bases from V and 2 bases from J, with 15 bases between. In germline, CDR1 is SGHVS, CDR2 FQNEAQ. The CDR3 sequence is CASSPHRDRNTEAFF. In DNA, the CDR3 is TGTGCCAGCAGCCCACACAGGGACCGCAACACTGAAGCTTTCTTT.

In this sample, this clonotype turned up a few times. DNA for the CDR3: TGTGCCAGCAGTGCCTTCGGGGACAGGGGCCCACAAGAAGCTTTCTTT. Protein sequence: CASSAFGDRGPQEAFF. This chain links TRBV25-1 with TRBJ1-1; 10 bases fit TRBD1. The CDR3 extends over 16 amino acids. V lost 4 bases to trimming and J lost 8 bases; unmatched junction nucleotides: 13. Germline-derived CDR1 and CDR2 are MGHDK and SYGVNS.

This clonotype was observed many times. The chain links TRBV20-1 to TRBJ1-1; D is ambiguous. The CDR3 extends over 13 amino acids. V gave up 0 bases and J gave up 5 bases, with 10 bases separating them. Germline V gene sequence: CDR1 DFQATT, CDR2 SNEGSKA (reference sequence). The CDR3 region is CSARDPGLTEAFF. In DNA form, the CDR3 reads TGCAGTGCTAGAGATCCCGGGTTAACTGAAGCTTTCTTT.

This clonotype was observed a handful of times. The chain recombines TRBV10-3 with TRBJ1-6, with D possibly TRBD1 on 6 matching bases. This CDR3 is built from 15 residues. The V end lost 0 bases, the J end lost 7 bases, and 10 bases lay between the germline ends. The germline V gene encodes CDR1 ENHRY and CDR2 SYGVKD. CDR3 bases: TGTGCCATCAGTGAGTCATGGGGGCACAATTCACCCCTCCACTTT. This gives the protein CAISESWGHNSPLHF.

This clonotype was observed at least ten times. The rearrangement joins TRBV14 to TRBJ2-7; unclear D gene. CDR3 length: 15 residues. V lost 2 bases to trimming and J lost 5 bases, with 16 bases between them. CDR1 SGHDN and CDR2 FVKESK come from the germline V gene. CDR3 bases: TGTGCCAGCAGCCAAAACCTGGGAATGCTGCACGAGCAGTACTTC. As protein: CASSQNLGMLHEQYF.